A selection of T cell receptor beta chains follows, all from one sample in a study of shared clonotypes between healthy human individuals. Produced via immunoSEQ multiplex PCR; TCRdb's table is partial and in-frame only. Of some 95,000 clones listed, around two thirds are singletons. Source material: memory CD8+ T cells sorted from blood. These receptor sequences come from a man younger than 45 in good health. Both conserved end residues are part of each CDR3. The D gene is left open where the match is weak. Only some rows state a clone size, as once, few, many or a class for expanded clones.

D gene,J gene,V gene,clone size,CDR3 protein,CDR3 DNA
NA,TRBJ2-3,TRBV28,large,CASSEEEGMVMADTQYF,TGTGCCAGCAGCGAAGAGGAGGGAATGGTGATGGCAGATACGCAGTATTTT
NA,TRBJ1-2,TRBV6-5,many,CASSPGAYYGYTF,TGTGCCAGCAGCCCGGGGGCCTACTATGGCTACACCTTC
NA,TRBJ2-1,TRBV7-2,NA,CASSLGPLAWEFF,TGTGCCAGCAGCTTAGGGCCCCTAGCGTGGGAGTTCTTC
NA,TRBJ1-3,TRBV9,once,CASARTKGSSGNTIYF,TGTGCCAGCGCACGAACAAAGGGAAGCTCTGGAAACACCATATATTTT
TRBD1,TRBJ1-1,TRBV5-1,NA,CASSQGTVNTEAFF,TGCGCCAGCAGCCAAGGGACAGTGAACACTGAAGCTTTCTTT
NA,TRBJ2-1,TRBV5-1,NA,CASSPGGSTRHYNEQFF,TGCGCCAGCAGCCCAGGAGGGTCCACGAGACACTACAATGAGCAGTTCTTC
NA,TRBJ2-7,TRBV25-1,NA,CASSPDGSYEQYF,TGTGCCAGCAGCCCGGACGGATCCTACGAGCAGTACTTC
NA,TRBJ2-1,TRBV27,NA,CASSSYQFGVFWEQFF,TGTGCCAGCAGTTCCTACCAATTTGGGGTATTCTGGGAGCAGTTCTTC
TRBD2,TRBJ2-1,TRBV6-4,many,CASSDSTSEYNEQFF,TGTGCCAGCAGTGACTCGACTAGCGAGTACAATGAGCAGTTCTTC
NA,TRBJ2-2,TRBV7-8,few,CASSFEKAANTGELFF,TGTGCCAGCAGCTTCGAGAAAGCGGCAAACACCGGGGAGCTGTTTTTT
NA,TRBJ2-7,TRBV7-4,NA,CASSWTGSYEQYF,TGTGCCAGCAGCTGGACGGGAAGCTACGAGCAGTACTTC
TRBD2,TRBJ2-7,TRBV9,NA,CASSVGTSGAYEQYF,TGTGCCAGCAGCGTAGGGACTAGCGGCGCCTACGAGCAGTACTTC
NA,TRBJ2-7,TRBV7-9,NA,CASSLALPSIDYEQYF,TGTGCCAGCAGCTTAGCTCTGCCTAGCATCGACTACGAGCAGTACTTC
NA,TRBJ2-3,TRBV27,NA,CASRISGGYTDTQYF,TGTGCCAGCAGGATTAGCGGTGGTTACACAGATACGCAGTATTTT
TRBD2,TRBJ2-7,TRBV5-4,NA,CASSPDTGHGLAGAYEQYF,TGTGCCAGCAGCCCGGACACTGGACATGGACTAGCGGGGGCCTACGAGCAGTACTTC
NA,TRBJ1-3,TRBV5-1,few,CASSLVEGVTGNTIYF,TGCGCCAGCAGCTTGGTGGAGGGTGTAACTGGAAACACCATATATTTT
TRBD1,TRBJ1-5,TRBV28,NA,CASSVPSGQADQPQHF,TGTGCCAGCAGCGTCCCAAGCGGACAGGCCGATCAGCCCCAGCATTTT
NA,TRBJ2-5,TRBV7-3,once,CASSLTGSGGGQETQYF,TGTGCCAGCAGCTTAACGGGATCTGGGGGCGGTCAAGAGACCCAGTACTTC
NA,TRBJ1-1,TRBV4-2,NA,CASSQGFGDIVTEAFF,TGTGCCAGCAGCCAAGGGTTTGGGGATATTGTCACTGAAGCTTTCTTT
NA,TRBJ2-3,TRBV5-5,NA,CASSFTRGPGFSTDTQYF,TGTGCCAGCAGCTTTACAAGGGGACCGGGGTTTAGCACAGATACGCAGTATTTT
NA,TRBJ2-5,TRBV6-1,NA,CASSAGGTLQETQYF,TGTGCCAGCAGTGCGGGCGGGACGCTACAAGAGACCCAGTACTTC
NA,TRBJ2-7,TRBV9,many,CASSGETNPAYEQYF,TGTGCCAGCAGCGGGGAGACCAACCCGGCCTACGAGCAGTACTTC
NA,TRBJ2-3,TRBV14,many,CASSQEVGFPDTQYF,TGTGCCAGCAGCCAAGAAGTCGGATTCCCAGATACGCAGTATTTT
NA,TRBJ2-3,TRBV9,NA,CASSVGVSNADTQYF,TGTGCCAGCAGCGTCGGGGTCTCCAATGCAGATACGCAGTATTTT
TRBD1,TRBJ2-6,TRBV12-5,few,CASGILDRGRSGANVLTF,TGTGCTAGTGGTATCTTAGACAGGGGACGCTCTGGGGCCAACGTCCTGACTTTC
TRBD1,TRBJ1-3,TRBV5-6,NA,CASSSTRDRVVSGNTIYF,TGTGCCAGCAGCTCAACCCGGGACAGGGTCGTCTCTGGAAACACCATATATTTT